Presented here are 31 T cell receptor beta chains from one specimen sequenced in a study of vaccination and CD4 T cells after COVID-19. Regarding treatment: roughly ten-day PBMC culture with coronavirus spike peptide pools or control peptides (ViraFEST assay). The unexposed donor provided CD4+ T cells, which were taken before the COVID-19 pandemic (2011-2018). These receptors' antigens are unknown. The Oncomine TCR Beta short-read assay sequenced DNA from cultured CD4+ T cells. TCRdb processed the PCR reads anew with MiXCR; each CDR3 protein has one entry. The table records 4,100 or so distinct CDR3 sequences, under 30% of them present only once. Sample: CD4+ T cells from blood, cultured in vitro. Receptors were obtained from a human donor in good health.

This clonotype was seen a handful of times. The V call is TRBV6-5, the J call TRBJ1-6, with 9 bases fitting TRBD1. The V segment lost 2 bases and the J segment 5 bases; nucleotides outside the gene matches: 10. This CDR3 region has 18 residues. Germline V CDR1 and CDR2: MNHEY, SVGAGI. The CDR3 DNA sequence: TGTGCCAGCAGTTACGACACGAGCCGGACAGGGGATAATTCACCCCTCCACTTT. Its translation: CASSYDTSRTGDNSPLHF.

The genes are TRBV5-1 and TRBJ2-5; D may be TRBD1 (8 bases). Germline CDR1 and CDR2: SGHRS and YFSETQ. V was clipped by 5 bases and J by 4 bases, with 18 bases between them. This CDR3 comprises 15 residues. CDR3 protein: CASSTGNRGGETQYF. The CDR3 DNA follows: TGCGCCAGCAGTACGGGAAACAGGGGGGGAGAGACCCAGTACTTC.

This chain uses TRBV20-1 with TRBJ2-2; TRBD1 matches 9 bases. V was pared by 6 bases and J by 5 bases, with 7 bases of the junction left unmatched. CDR1 is DFQATT, CDR2 SNEGSKA, per germline (reference sequence). The CDR3 runs 14 residues. The CDR3 reads CSAQGQGLTGELFF. CDR3 in DNA: TGCAGTGCCCAGGGACAGGGATTAACCGGGGAGCTGTTTTTT.

This clonotype was detected a few times. This sequence joins TRBV6-2 or TRBV6-3 and TRBJ1-1; 7 positions agree with TRBD1. Unmatched junction bases numbered 4, after V lost 4 bases and J lost 2 bases. Per the germline V gene, CDR1 is MNHEY and CDR2 is SVGEGT. This CDR3 spans 14 amino acids. CDR3 DNA sequence: TGTGCCAGCAGTTTCGACAGGGTAAACACTGAAGCTTTCTTT. Its translation is CASSFDRVNTEAFF.

This clonotype has more than one count but fewer than ten. This sequence joins TRBV7-6 and TRBJ1-6; D remains ambiguous. The CDR3 runs 18 residues. Trimming left V 5 bases short and J 0 bases short, with 17 bases between. Germline V gene sequence: CDR1 SGHVS, CDR2 FNYEAQ. CDR3 sequence: CASSPDQVGSSYNSPLHF. DNA for the CDR3: TGTGCCAGCAGCCCCGATCAAGTCGGAAGCTCCTATAATTCACCCCTCCACTTT.

This clonotype was seen only a few times. CDR3 DNA sequence: TGTGCCATAGGGGACAGGGTATACGAGCAGTACTTC. Residues: CAIGDRVYEQYF. The chain recombines TRBV10-3 with TRBJ2-7, with 9 bases fitting TRBD1. CDR3 length: 12 residues. The germline CDR1 and CDR2 sequences are ENHRY and SYGVKD. The V and J ends lost 9 bases and 4 bases, in that order; junction bases with no gene match: 4.

This clonotype was picked up a small number of times. The V call is TRBV11-2, the J call TRBJ1-6; 7 nucleotides align to TRBD1. The CDR3 loop spans 15 amino acids. J was trimmed by 4 bases and V by 5 bases; bases with no gene match: 5. CDR1 is SGHAT and CDR2 is FQNNGV in the germline V gene. The DNA for the CDR3 is TGTGCCAGCAGCCTGGGGACAGCGTATAATTCACCCCTCCACTTT. Residues: CASSLGTAYNSPLHF. Looking up the rest from reference TRBV11-2 and TRBJ1-6 gives the full variable domain: EAGVAQSPRYKIIEKRQSVAFWCNPISGHATLYWYQQILGQGPKLLIQFQNNGVVDDSQLPKDRFSAERLKGVDSTLKIQPAKLEDSAVYLCASSLGTAYNSPLHFGNGTRLTVT.

The chain has TRBV5-1 and TRBJ1-1, with D possibly being TRBD1 (6 bases). The CDR3 spans 15 residues. CDR1 is SGHRS, CDR2 YFSETQ, per germline. V was cut by 3 bases and J by 1 base, with 13 bases left in between. The CDR3 DNA sequence: TGCGCCAGCAGCTGGGGGCCGGGAGAGAACACTGAAGCTTTCTTT. It yields the protein CASSWGPGENTEAFF.

This chain uses TRBV6-1 with TRBJ1-1, with D perhaps matching TRBD1 (6 bases). The CDR3 is made up of 15 amino acids. V gave up 5 bases and J gave up 4 bases, with 17 bases separating them. Germline CDR1 reads MNHNS; CDR2 reads SASEGT. The CDR3 DNA follows: TGTGCCAGCAGTACCGGCGGGGGGCTCGGCACTGAAGCTTTCTTT. Translation gives CASSTGGGLGTEAFF.

The V gene is TRBV12-3 or TRBV12-4, the J gene TRBJ2-7; D call uncertain. V lost 2 bases, J lost 3 bases, and 11 bases lay in between. CDR3 length equals 14 residues. CDR3 DNA sequence: TGTGCCAGCAGTTTATCCGGTAGTTACTACGAGCAGTACTTC. Residues: CASSLSGSYYEQYF.

This clonotype is medium-sized (0.01 to 0.1%) in the sample. This rearrangement joins TRBV15 to TRBJ2-5; a possible D gene is TRBD1 (6 bases). Germline V gene sequence: CDR1 LNHNV, CDR2 YYDKDF (reference sequence). This CDR3 has 14 amino acids. V lost 3 bases and J 4 bases, leaving 12 bases between the germline ends. The CDR3 loop reads CATSSAGTLETQYF. CDR3 nucleotides: TGTGCCACCAGCAGCGCCGGGACATTAGAGACCCAGTACTTC.

In this sample, this clonotype turned up a few times. This sequence joins TRBV7-3 and TRBJ2-1; 7 nucleotides match TRBD2. V shed 5 bases and J 4 bases; nucleotides not matched to a gene: 5. The germline gives CDR1 SGHTA, CDR2 FQGTGA. CDR3 length: 14 residues. In DNA, the CDR3 is TGTGCCAGCAGCCCGGGGGGAGCGTACAATGAGCAGTTCTTC. Protein product: CASSPGGAYNEQFF.

The rearrangement uses TRBV29-1 and TRBJ2-3; D is perhaps TRBD2 (6 bases). The V end was cut by 2 bases, the J end by 4 bases, with 13 bases between. The CDR3 spans 14 residues. Germline V gene lookup returns CDR1 SQVTM and CDR2 ANQGSEA. The CDR3 bases are TGCAGCGTTGAATCAGGGTCGGGGGCAGATACGCAGTATTTT. This translates into CSVESGSGADTQYF.

CDR3 region: CSASTLLEKQVEQYF. CDR3 bases: TGCAGTGCTAGCACCCTTCTAGAGAAACAAGTGGAGCAGTACTTC. V is TRBV20-1 and J is TRBJ2-7, with D unclear. This CDR3 has 15 amino acids. V lost 3 bases and J 7 bases, leaving 22 bases between the germline ends. Per germline, CDR1 DFQATT and CDR2 SNEGSKA (reference sequence).

The rearrangement links TRBV9 to TRBJ2-3; 13 bases line up with TRBD2. The length of the CDR3 is 20 residues. The germline V gene encodes CDR1 SGDLS and CDR2 YYNGEE. J lost 1 base, V lost 2 bases, and 13 bases had no gene match. CDR3 in DNA: TGTGCCAGCAGCGTTTCCACGTACACAGGACTAGCGGGGGGCACAGATACGCAGTATTTT. This gives the protein CASSVSTYTGLAGGTDTQYF.

This rearrangement joins TRBV2 to TRBJ2-3; tentatively, D is TRBD2 (5 bases). From germline, CDR1 is SNHLY and CDR2 FYNNEI. This CDR3 is 15 amino acids long. Trimming cost V 5 bases and J 5 bases, with 17 bases left between them. The CDR3 DNA follows: TGTGCCAGCAGTCTGGACTTCACTGTGGGAGATACGCAGTATTTT. It is translated as CASSLDFTVGDTQYF.

This chain connects TRBV30 to TRBJ1-2, with 7 bases identical to TRBD1. Germline V gene data show CDR1 as GTSNPN and CDR2 as SVGIG (reference sequence). The CDR3 spans 14 residues. J lost 3 bases, V lost 1 base, and 5 bases had no gene match. The CDR3 bases are TGTGCCTGGAGTGCCCCGGACAGGTACTATGGCTACACCTTC. This encodes CAWSAPDRYYGYTF.

The sample holds a few counts of this clonotype. The gene calls are TRBV18 and TRBJ1-2; possibly TRBD1 for D (5 bases). The CDR3 is 12 residues long. From germline, CDR1 is KGHSH and CDR2 LQKENI. Deletions cut 6 bases from V and 5 bases from J, with 10 bases between. As DNA, the CDR3 is TGTGCCAGCTCTCTACAGGATTATGGCTACACCTTC. It translates to CASSLQDYGYTF.

This chain joins TRBV6-1 and TRBJ1-1, with TRBD1 identical over 10 bases. CDR3 length: 15 residues. The germline gives CDR1 MNHNS, CDR2 SASEGT. V dropped 2 bases and J dropped 2; count of bases not matched to a gene: 2. Written as DNA, the CDR3 is TGTGCCAGCAGTGAAAGGGACAGGGGTAACACTGAAGCTTTCTTT. Its protein product is CASSERDRGNTEAFF.

This CDR3 reads CASSSRRGPGNTIYF. The CDR3 DNA reads as TGTGCCAGTTCCTCCCGCCGGGGGCCTGGAAACACCATATATTTT. This rearrangement joins TRBV7-2 to TRBJ1-3, with a tentative D call TRBD1 (6 bases). The germline V gene has CDR1 SGHTA and CDR2 FQGNSA. The CDR3 sequence is 15 residues long. V was pared by 9 bases and J by 2 bases, with 17 bases between.

This clonotype is labeled as medium-sized. The chain's CDR3 is CASNSLTGTYEQYF. DNA of the CDR3: TGTGCCAGCAATTCATTAACAGGGACCTACGAGCAGTACTTC. This chain connects TRBV6-1 to TRBJ2-7, with a weak D call TRBD1 (6 bases). The CDR3 spans 14 residues. Germline V gene sequence: CDR1 MNHNS, CDR2 SASEGT. The V and J ends lost 7 bases and 2 bases respectively, with 15 bases between them.

This sequence joins TRBV7-9 and TRBJ1-1; TRBD1 might be the D (5 bases). CDR1 and CDR2 from the germline V gene are SEHNR and FQNEAQ (reference sequence). The V and J ends lost 5 bases and 1 base respectively, with 8 bases between them. The CDR3 is 13 residues long. As DNA, the CDR3 is TGTGCCAGCAGCCTTCAGGGGAACACTGAAGCTTTCTTT. It is translated as CASSLQGNTEAFF. Together with reference TRBV7-9 and TRBJ1-1, the CDR3 gives the full variable domain: DTGVSQNPRHKITKRGQNVTFRCDPISEHNRLYWYRQTLGQGPEFLTYFQNEAQLEKSRLLSDRFSAERPKGSFSTLEIQRTEQGDSAMYLCASSLQGNTEAFFGQGTRLTVV.

The sample holds a few counts of this clonotype. V and J are TRBV20-1 and TRBJ2-3; TRBD2 might be the D (6 bases). Trimming cost V 1 base and J 0 bases, with 11 bases left between them. The CDR3 consists of 15 residues. CDR1 is DFQATT, CDR2 SNEGSKA, per germline (reference sequence). The chain's CDR3 is CSARAAGTSTDTQYF. In nucleotides, the CDR3 is TGCAGTGCTAGAGCGGCGGGAACGAGCACAGATACGCAGTATTTT.

Here the CDR3 reads CASSFRFGGSPLHF. The CDR3 DNA reads as TGTGCCAGCAGTTTCAGGTTCGGGGGTTCACCCCTCCACTTT. The rearrangement links TRBV6-2 or TRBV6-3 to TRBJ1-6, with D possibly TRBD1 on 5 matching bases. Trimming removed 4 bases at V and 9 bases at J, with 13 bases between. The CDR3 sequence is 14 residues long. The germline V gene encodes CDR1 MNHEY and CDR2 SVGEGT.

The chain uses TRBV11-2 and TRBJ1-2, with 12 bases fitting TRBD1. V lost 3 bases to trimming and J lost 8 bases; unmatched junction nucleotides: 7. The germline CDR1 and CDR2 sequences are SGHAT and FQNNGV. This CDR3 is 15 amino acids long. The CDR3 sequence: CASSLGQGATYGYTF. In nucleotides, the CDR3 is TGTGCCAGCAGCTTGGGACAGGGGGCAACTTACGGCTACACCTTC. Supplemented by reference TRBV11-2 and TRBJ1-2, the full variable domain reads EAGVAQSPRYKIIEKRQSVAFWCNPISGHATLYWYQQILGQGPKLLIQFQNNGVVDDSQLPKDRFSAERLKGVDSTLKIQPAKLEDSAVYLCASSLGQGATYGYTFGSGTRLTVV.

This clonotype was observed a handful of times. The chain employs TRBV9 and TRBJ1-6; D is perhaps TRBD1 (5 bases). Trimming stripped 3 bases from V and 8 bases from J, with 12 bases between. The CDR3 extends over 14 amino acids. The germline gives CDR1 SGDLS, CDR2 YYNGEE. CDR3 DNA: TGTGCCAGCAGCGGCCCTGGGGGGGATTCACCCCTCCACTTT. This gives the protein CASSGPGGDSPLHF. Combining the CDR3 with reference TRBV9 and TRBJ1-6 gives the whole variable domain DSGVTQTPKHLITATGQRVTLRCSPRSGDLSVYWYQQSLDQGLQFLIQYYNGEERAKGNILERFSAQQFPDLHSELNLSSLELGDSALYFCASSGPGGDSPLHFGNGTRLTVT.

This clonotype was found once. The chain couples TRBV18 to TRBJ1-1; unclear D gene. The CDR3 length is 14 residues. V was shortened by 3 bases and J by 7 bases, with 15 bases between the two germline ends. Germline loops: CDR1 KGHSH, CDR2 LQKENI. The CDR3 loop is CASSPSPALYEAFF. The CDR3 DNA follows: TGTGCCAGCTCACCTTCTCCGGCACTGTATGAAGCTTTCTTT.

This clonotype was detected only a few times. V usage is TRBV10-3 and J usage is TRBJ2-1; D is unresolved. CDR3 length equals 14 residues. Germline lookup yields CDR1 ENHRY and CDR2 SYGVKD. The V end lost 0 bases, the J end lost 10 bases, and 13 bases lay between the germline ends. In nucleotides, the CDR3 is TGTGCCATCAGTGAGTCGACGTTAGTAAGGGAGCAGTTCTTC. This sequence encodes CAISESTLVREQFF.

The chain combines TRBV30 with TRBJ1-6; weak D call: TRBD1 (6 bases). Trimming took off 6 bases at V and 6 bases at J, with 15 bases between the two ends. The CDR3 contains 14 residues. The germline V gene encodes CDR1 GTSNPN and CDR2 SVGIG (reference sequence). This CDR3 reads CACLDRSPNSPLHF. In DNA form, the CDR3 reads TGTGCCTGCTTAGACAGGAGTCCTAATTCACCCCTCCACTTT.

The V call is TRBV10-3, the J call TRBJ1-2; D unresolved. There are 16 residues in the CDR3. CDR1 ENHRY and CDR2 SYGVKD come from the germline V gene. Trimming shortened V by 1 base and J by 7 bases, and 19 bases separated the two germline ends. The CDR3 coding sequence is TGTGCCATCAGTGAGTTCCCAGGCCGGAAAAATGGTGGCTACACCTTC. Translated: CAISEFPGRKNGGYTF.

This chain connects TRBV5-1 to TRBJ2-1, with 7 bases that match TRBD1. There are 14 residues in the CDR3. Unmatched junction bases numbered 4, after V lost 0 bases and J lost 7 bases. Germline V gene sequence: CDR1 SGHRS, CDR2 YFSETQ. CDR3 nucleotide sequence: TGCGCCAGCAGCTTGGGGGACAGCCGGAATGAGCAGTTCTTC. Translation gives CASSLGDSRNEQFF. The full variable domain, completed using reference TRBV5-1 and TRBJ2-1, is KAGVTQTPRYLIKTRGQQVTLSCSPISGHRSVSWYQQTPGQGLQFLFEYFSETQRNKGNFPGRFSGRQFSNSRSEMNVSTLELGDSALYLCASSLGDSRNEQFFGPGTRLTVL.